The rows below give T cell receptor beta chains drawn from one sample of a study of blood T cell repertoires in COVID-19. The table came from immunoSEQ multiplex PCR; TCRdb's copy has only in-frame clones and leaves some out. The table lists about 400,000 clones, roughly 91% of them singletons. Sequencing was done on a sample of PBMCs or T cells enriched from blood (not recorded which). These receptors were obtained from a woman aged 25 to 39 who had recovered from COVID-19. The conserved cysteine and the conserved F or W are not part of the CDR3 here. Fields, in order: V gene, CDR3 protein.

TRBV24-1 ATSERSQEQF
TRBV4-1 ASSTTPGGSSYEQY
TRBV3-1/TRBV3-2 ASSQQGQAYEQY
TRBV28 ASRSLQGTTYGGYT
TRBV27 ASSNRGKGGYT
TRBV4-1 ASSQPMQNNSPLH
TRBV5-1 ASSLGQSNYGYT
TRBV6-1 ASSERAGGELF
TRBV11-2 ASSVRSTGYSYEQY
TRBV30 AWSTSGLSYGYT
TRBV11-2 ASSLSGRVSETQY
TRBV4-1 ASSKPGTGESNYGYT